Described below is a single T cell receptor beta chain sequence and its context. Its specificity is unknown. Trimming removed 6 bases from V and 5 bases from J; junction bases left unmatched: 8. There are 14 residues in the CDR3. From germline, CDR1 is MNHNY and CDR2 SVGAGI (reference sequence). This sample is drawn from a study of cytomegalovirus exposure and HLA in healthy donors. Whole-study results and caveats: A later analysis linked a missense DCLRE1C variant to TCR beta V- and J-gene trimming.

The PCR was carried out with 60 Vbeta primers and 13 Jbeta primers. Profiling relied on immunoSEQ multiplex PCR, and the TCRdb table lists in-frame clones only, not all of them. In the table there are approximately 150,000 clones, roughly 77% of which are singletons. The TCR comes from a male donor in good health and CMV-seronegative. Sequencing used PBMCs. The chain combines TRBV6-6 with TRBJ2-7; 9 nucleotides agree with TRBD1. The CDR3 is CASRSYRGLDEQYF. The CDR3 DNA follows: TGTGCCAGCAGGTCCTACAGGGGGCTTGACGAGCAGTACTTC.